A single T cell receptor (beta chain) is shown here with its context. Germline CDR1 reads LNHDA; CDR2 reads SQIVND (reference sequence). The V segment lost 4 bases and the J segment 3 bases; nucleotides outside the gene matches: 12. The CDR3 length is 17 residues. Per the authors' pipeline: Cell counts per sample came from amplifying reference gene primers. Using immunoSEQ multiplex PCR, the repertoire was profiled, and TCRdb retains in-frame clones only, with some absent. The DNA was the basis for D and trimming; V, J and clone size are from that table. The table shows around 140,000 clones, with just over 85% occurring only once. The sample comes from a study of blood T cell repertoires in COVID-19. Study as a whole: In each case, the material was cDNA or gDNA derived from T cells, B-cell-depleted T cells, or PBMCs.

This TCR was sampled from a woman aged 60-70 years with acute or convalescent COVID-19. Source material: peripheral blood. The chain carries TRBV19 and TRBJ1-5, with 7 bases matching TRBD1. CDR3 in DNA: TGTGCCAGTAGTACTCGACAGGGCGGGTTCCACAATCAGCCCCAGCATTTT. It encodes CASSTRQGGFHNQPQHF.